This T cell receptor (beta chain) was found in a study of T cells in Graves' hyperthyroidism and ophthalmopathy. V was clipped by 7 bases and J by 5 bases; unmatched bases: 7. Germline lookup yields CDR1 MNHNS and CDR2 SASEGT. The CDR3 totals 14 residues. It was RNA transcripts that yielded the amplified TCR beta CDR3 regions. A first-round RT-PCR of the TCR CDR3 used the HTBI primer set. TCRdb recomputed calls from the multiplex PCR reads with MiXCR, one row per CDR3 protein. This sample has about 270,000 distinct CDR3 sequences; approximately 24% occur once, and the top ten carry about a third. The sequence was collected from a woman between 40 and 55 years old with Graves' ophthalmopathy. J is TRBJ2-5 and V is TRBV6-1; TRBD1 agrees at 10 bases. The sample consisted of blood. The CDR3 region is CASNPGQGLETQYF. Here the CDR3 DNA reads TGTGCCAGCAACCCGGGACAGGGGCTCGAGACCCAGTACTTC.